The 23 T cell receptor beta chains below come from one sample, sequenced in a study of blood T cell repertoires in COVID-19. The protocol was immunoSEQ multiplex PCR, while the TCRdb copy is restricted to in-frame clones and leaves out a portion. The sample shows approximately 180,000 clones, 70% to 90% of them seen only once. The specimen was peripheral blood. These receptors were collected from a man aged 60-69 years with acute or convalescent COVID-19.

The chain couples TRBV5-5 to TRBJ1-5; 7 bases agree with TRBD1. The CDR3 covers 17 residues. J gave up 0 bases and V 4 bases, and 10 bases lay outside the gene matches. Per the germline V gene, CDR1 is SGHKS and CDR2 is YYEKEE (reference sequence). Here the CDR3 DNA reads TGTGCCAGCAGCGTAGGGACAGCAATTAATAGCAATCAGCCCCAGCATTTT. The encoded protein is CASSVGTAINSNQPQHF.

The DNA of the CDR3 is TGTGCCTGGAGTGTAAGGGGCGAGCAGTACTTC. Residues: CAWSVRGEQYF. The rearrangement uses TRBV30 and TRBJ2-7; weak D call: TRBD1 (5 bases). The CDR3 loop spans 11 amino acids. Trimming removed 0 bases at V and 6 bases at J, with 6 bases between. Looked up from germline, CDR1 is GTSNPN and CDR2 is SVGIG (reference sequence).

The CDR3 region is CASSKPGGTYNEQFF. The CDR3 nucleotides are TGTGCCAGCAGCAAGCCAGGGGGCACGTACAATGAGCAGTTCTTC. The gene calls are TRBV5-4 and TRBJ2-1; TRBD1 aligns across 8 bases. This CDR3 contains 15 residues. V lost 4 bases and J lost 4; bases outside the gene matches: 7. Germline CDR1 and CDR2: SGHNT and YYREEE (reference sequence).

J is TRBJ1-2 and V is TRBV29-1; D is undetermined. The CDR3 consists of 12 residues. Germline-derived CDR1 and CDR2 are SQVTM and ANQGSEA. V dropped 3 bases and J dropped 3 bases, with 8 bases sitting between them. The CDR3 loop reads CSVEVSDYGYTF. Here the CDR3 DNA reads TGCAGCGTTGAGGTGTCGGACTATGGCTACACCTTC.

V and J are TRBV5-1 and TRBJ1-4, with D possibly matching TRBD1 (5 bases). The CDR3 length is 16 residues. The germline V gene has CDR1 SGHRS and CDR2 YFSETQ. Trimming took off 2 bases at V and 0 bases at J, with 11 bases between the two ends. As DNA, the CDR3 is TGCGCCAGCAGCTTCAGGGATCGGACAACTAATGAAAAACTGTTTTTT. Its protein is CASSFRDRTTNEKLFF.

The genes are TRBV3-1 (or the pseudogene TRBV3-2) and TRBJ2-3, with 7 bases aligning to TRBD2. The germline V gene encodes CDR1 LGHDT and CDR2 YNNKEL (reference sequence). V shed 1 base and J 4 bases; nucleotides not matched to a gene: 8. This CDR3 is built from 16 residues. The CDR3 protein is CASSQVGSGWSDTQYF. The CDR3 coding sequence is TGTGCCAGCAGCCAAGTAGGTAGCGGGTGGTCAGATACGCAGTATTTT.

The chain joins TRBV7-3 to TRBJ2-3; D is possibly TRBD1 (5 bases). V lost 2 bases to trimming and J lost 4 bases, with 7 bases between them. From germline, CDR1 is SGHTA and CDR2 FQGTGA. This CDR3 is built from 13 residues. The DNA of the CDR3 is TGTGCCAGCAGCTTATGGGGCCCAGATACGCAGTATTTT. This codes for CASSLWGPDTQYF.

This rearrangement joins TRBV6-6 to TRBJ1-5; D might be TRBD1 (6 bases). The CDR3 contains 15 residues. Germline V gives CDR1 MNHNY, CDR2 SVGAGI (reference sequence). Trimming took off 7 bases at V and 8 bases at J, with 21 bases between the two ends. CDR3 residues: CASTLDRMGDEPQHF. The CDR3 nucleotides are TGTGCCAGCACCCTCGACAGGATGGGTGATGAGCCCCAGCATTTT.

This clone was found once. CDR3 in DNA: TGCGCCAGCAGCCAAGAGGGGGGGGGTAACACAGATACGCAGTATTTT. Protein product: CASSQEGGGNTDTQYF. This rearrangement joins TRBV4-3 to TRBJ2-3, with 7 nucleotides matching TRBD2. V dropped 0 bases and J dropped 2; count of bases not matched to a gene: 5. There are 16 residues in the CDR3. Germline V lookup: CDR1 LGHNA, CDR2 YSLEER.

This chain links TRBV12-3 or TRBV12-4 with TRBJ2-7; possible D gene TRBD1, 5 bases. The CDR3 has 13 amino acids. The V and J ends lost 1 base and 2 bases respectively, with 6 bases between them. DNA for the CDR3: TGTGCCAGCAGTTTAGGCAGGGCCTACGAGCAGTACTTC. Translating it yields CASSLGRAYEQYF.

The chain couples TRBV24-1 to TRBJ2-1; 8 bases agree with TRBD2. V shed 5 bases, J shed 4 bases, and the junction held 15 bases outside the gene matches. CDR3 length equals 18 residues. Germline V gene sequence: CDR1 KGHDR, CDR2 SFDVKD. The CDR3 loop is CATSGLTGTSLPYNEQFF. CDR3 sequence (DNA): TGTGCCACCAGTGGTCTTACCGGGACTAGTCTACCTTACAATGAGCAGTTCTTC.

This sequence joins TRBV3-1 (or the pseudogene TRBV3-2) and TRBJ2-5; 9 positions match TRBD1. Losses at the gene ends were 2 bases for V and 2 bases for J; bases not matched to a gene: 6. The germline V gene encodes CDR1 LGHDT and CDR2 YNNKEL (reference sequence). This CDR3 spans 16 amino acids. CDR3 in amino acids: CASSQSGTGRQETQYF. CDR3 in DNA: TGTGCCAGCAGCCAATCGGGGACAGGGAGGCAAGAGACCCAGTACTTC.

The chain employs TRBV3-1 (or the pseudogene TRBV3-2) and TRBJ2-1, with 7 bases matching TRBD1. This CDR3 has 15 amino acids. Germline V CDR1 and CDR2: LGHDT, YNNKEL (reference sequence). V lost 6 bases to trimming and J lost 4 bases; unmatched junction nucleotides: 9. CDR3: CASSPRGPRYNEQFF. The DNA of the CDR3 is TGTGCCAGCAGTCCTAGGGGGCCCCGGTACAATGAGCAGTTCTTC.

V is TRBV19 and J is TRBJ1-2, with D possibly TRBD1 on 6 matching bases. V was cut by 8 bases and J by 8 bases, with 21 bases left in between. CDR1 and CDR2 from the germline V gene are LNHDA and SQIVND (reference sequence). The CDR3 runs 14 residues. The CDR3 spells CASAGLAGARGYTF. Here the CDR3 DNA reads TGTGCCAGTGCCGGCCTGGCAGGGGCGCGAGGCTACACCTTC.

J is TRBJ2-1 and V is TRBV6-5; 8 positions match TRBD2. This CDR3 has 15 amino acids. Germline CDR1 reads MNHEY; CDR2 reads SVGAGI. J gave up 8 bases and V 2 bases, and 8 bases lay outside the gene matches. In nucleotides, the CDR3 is TGTGCCAGCAGTTACGGACTAGCCGCACCCGATGAGCAGTTCTTC. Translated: CASSYGLAAPDEQFF.

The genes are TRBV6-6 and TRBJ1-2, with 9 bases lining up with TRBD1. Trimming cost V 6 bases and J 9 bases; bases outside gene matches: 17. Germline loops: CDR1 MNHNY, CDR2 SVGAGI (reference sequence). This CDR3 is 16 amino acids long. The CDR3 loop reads CASSPGMRGQGYSYTF. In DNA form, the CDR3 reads TGTGCCAGCAGCCCTGGAATGAGGGGACAGGGTTATAGCTACACCTTC.

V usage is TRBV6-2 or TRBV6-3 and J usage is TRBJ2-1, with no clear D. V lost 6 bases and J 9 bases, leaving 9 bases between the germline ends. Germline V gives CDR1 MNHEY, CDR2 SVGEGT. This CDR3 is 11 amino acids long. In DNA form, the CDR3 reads TGTGCCAGCAGCCATCAGGTTGAGCAGTTCTTC. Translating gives CASSHQVEQFF.

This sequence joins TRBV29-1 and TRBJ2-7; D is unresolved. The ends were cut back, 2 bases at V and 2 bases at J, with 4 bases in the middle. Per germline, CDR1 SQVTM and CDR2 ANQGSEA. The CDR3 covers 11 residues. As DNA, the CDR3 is TGCAGCGTTGAACTAGCCTACGAGCAGTACTTC. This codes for CSVELAYEQYF.

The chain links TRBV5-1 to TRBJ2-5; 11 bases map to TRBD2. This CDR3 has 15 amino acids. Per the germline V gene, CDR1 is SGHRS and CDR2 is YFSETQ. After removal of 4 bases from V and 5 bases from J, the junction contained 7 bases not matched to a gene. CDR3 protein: CASSPTSGSWETQYF. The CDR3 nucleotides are TGCGCCAGCAGCCCCACTAGCGGGAGTTGGGAGACCCAGTACTTC.

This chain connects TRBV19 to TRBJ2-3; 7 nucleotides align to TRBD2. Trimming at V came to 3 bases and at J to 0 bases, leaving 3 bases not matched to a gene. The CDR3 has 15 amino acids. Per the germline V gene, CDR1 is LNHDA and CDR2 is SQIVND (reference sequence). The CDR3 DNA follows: TGTGCCAGTAGTATGCTAGCGGCTAGCACAGATACGCAGTATTTT. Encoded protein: CASSMLAASTDTQYF.

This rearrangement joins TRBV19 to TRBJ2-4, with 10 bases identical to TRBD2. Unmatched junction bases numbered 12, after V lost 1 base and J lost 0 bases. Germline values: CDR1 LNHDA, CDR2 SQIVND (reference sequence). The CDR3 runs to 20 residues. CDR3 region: CASSIAPQREGTLAKNIQYF. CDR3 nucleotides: TGTGCCAGTAGTATAGCCCCCCAGCGGGAGGGAACCCTAGCCAAAAACATTCAGTACTTC.

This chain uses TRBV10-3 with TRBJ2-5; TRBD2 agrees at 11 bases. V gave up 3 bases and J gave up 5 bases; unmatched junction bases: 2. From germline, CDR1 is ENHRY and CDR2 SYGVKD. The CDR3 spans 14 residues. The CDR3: CAISDRTSGETQYF. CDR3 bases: TGTGCCATCAGTGATAGGACTAGCGGGGAGACCCAGTACTTC.

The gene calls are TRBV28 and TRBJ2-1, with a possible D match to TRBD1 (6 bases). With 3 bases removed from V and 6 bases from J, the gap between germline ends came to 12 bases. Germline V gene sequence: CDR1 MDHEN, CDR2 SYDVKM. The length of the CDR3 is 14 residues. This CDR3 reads CASSLTVRGNEQFF. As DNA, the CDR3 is TGTGCCAGCAGTTTGACAGTCAGGGGCAATGAGCAGTTCTTC.